This T cell receptor (beta chain) was recovered during a study of blood T cell repertoires in COVID-19. On the study more broadly: The analysed material was cDNA or gDNA that came from T cells, B-cell-depleted T cells, or PBMCs.

The protocol was immunoSEQ multiplex PCR, while the TCRdb copy is restricted to in-frame clones and leaves out a portion. The data contain some 180,000 clones, approximately 85% of them singletons. What the recovered Cohort 3 donors had was two negative PCRs, clearance, or symptom resolution. Sample: PBMCs or T cells enriched from blood (not recorded which). The sequence was obtained from a man aged 35 to 55 who had recovered from COVID-19.

Here the CDR3 reads CASSFGTARGETQYF. CDR3 nucleotides: TGTGCCAGCAGCTTCGGGACAGCCCGCGGGGAGACCCAGTACTTC. V and J are TRBV5-6 and TRBJ2-5; 7 positions match TRBD1. V lost 2 bases to trimming and J lost 5 bases; unmatched junction nucleotides: 9. The CDR3 runs to 15 residues. In germline, CDR1 is SGHDT, CDR2 YYEEEE. Using reference TRBV5-6 and TRBJ2-5 for the parts outside the CDR3, the full variable domain is DAGVTQSPTHLIKTRGQQVTLRCSPKSGHDTVSWYQQALGQGPQFIFQYYEEEERQRGNFPDRFSGHQFPNYSSELNVNALLLGDSALYLCASSFGTARGETQYFGPGTRLLVL.